This TCR beta chain was sequenced during a study of T cell responses to AZD1222 COVID-19 vaccine. Sequencing was performed with immunoSEQ multiplex PCR; in TCRdb, only in-frame clones are kept and a portion is missing. This repertoire shows roughly 140,000 clones, around 89% found once; its top ten account for 3.1%. Trimming cost V 0 bases and J 2 bases, with 11 bases left between them. CDR1 is MNHNS, CDR2 SASEGT, per germline. The CDR3 is 15 amino acids. Source: peripheral blood, taken 28 days after the second AZD1222 dose. The sequence was obtained from an adult who received the AZD1222 COVID-19 vaccine. This chain connects TRBV6-1 to TRBJ2-7; D is ambiguous. CDR3 nucleotide sequence: TGTGCCAGCAGTGAAGCGGGAAGGCTCCCCTACGAGCAGTACTTC. This gives the protein CASSEAGRLPYEQYF.